This TCR beta chain was documented in a study of shared clonotypes between healthy human individuals. Study background: There were three CD4 naive, three CD4 memory, two CD8 naive and one CD8 memory plates per donor. Study-wide results and limits: A handful of donors showed sharing of about 4.7% of naive CD4 clonotypes. Estimated clonotype richness was generally higher in naive than memory subsets.

The assay used deep level. Produced via immunoSEQ multiplex PCR; TCRdb's table is partial and in-frame only. The sample consists of some 1,600,000 clones, around 98% of them appearing once. A note on this clone: Its specificity is not known.

From germline, CDR1 is SGHVS and CDR2 FQNEAQ. V gave up 1 base and J gave up 2 bases, with 15 bases separating them. The CDR3 has 16 residues. This rearrangement joins TRBV7-8 to TRBJ2-7, with a tentative D call TRBD1 (6 bases). This TCR was sampled from a man in his thirties or forties in good health. The sequencing sample was made of naive CD4+ T cells sorted from blood. Sample subset: CD45RA+ positively selected. CDR3 sequence: CASSLGFRDKTYEQYF. CDR3 bases: TGTGCCAGCAGCTTAGGGTTCCGGGACAAAACCTACGAGCAGTACTTC.